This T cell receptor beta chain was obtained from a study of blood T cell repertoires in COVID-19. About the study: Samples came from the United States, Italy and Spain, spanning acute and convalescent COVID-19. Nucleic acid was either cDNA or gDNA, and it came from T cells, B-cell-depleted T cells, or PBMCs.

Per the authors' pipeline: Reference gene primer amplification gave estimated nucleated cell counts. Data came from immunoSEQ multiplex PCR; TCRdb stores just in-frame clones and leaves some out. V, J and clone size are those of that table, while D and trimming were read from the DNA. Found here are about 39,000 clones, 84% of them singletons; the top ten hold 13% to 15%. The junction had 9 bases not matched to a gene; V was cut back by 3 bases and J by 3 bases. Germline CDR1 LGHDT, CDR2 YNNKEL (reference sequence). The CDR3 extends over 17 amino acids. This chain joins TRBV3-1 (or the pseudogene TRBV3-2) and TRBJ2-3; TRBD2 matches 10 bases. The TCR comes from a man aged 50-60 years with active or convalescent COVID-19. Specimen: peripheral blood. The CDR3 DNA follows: TGTGCCAGCAGCCACAACACCCCGGGACTAGCGACAGATACGCAGTATTTT. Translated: CASSHNTPGLATDTQYF.